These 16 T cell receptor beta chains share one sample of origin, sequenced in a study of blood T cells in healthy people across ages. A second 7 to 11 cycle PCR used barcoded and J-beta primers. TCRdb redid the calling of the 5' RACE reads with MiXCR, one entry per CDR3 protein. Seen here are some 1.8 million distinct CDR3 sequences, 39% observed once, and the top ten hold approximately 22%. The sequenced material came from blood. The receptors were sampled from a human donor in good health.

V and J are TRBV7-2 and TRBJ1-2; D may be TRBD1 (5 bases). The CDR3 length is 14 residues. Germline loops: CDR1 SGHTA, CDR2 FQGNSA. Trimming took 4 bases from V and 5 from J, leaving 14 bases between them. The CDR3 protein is CASSSDGAWYGYTF. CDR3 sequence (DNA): TGTGCCAGCAGCTCCGATGGGGCTTGGTATGGCTACACCTTC.

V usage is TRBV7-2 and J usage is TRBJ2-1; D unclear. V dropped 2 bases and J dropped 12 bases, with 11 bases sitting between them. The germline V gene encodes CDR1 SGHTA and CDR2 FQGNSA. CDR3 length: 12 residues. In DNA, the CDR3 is TGTGCCAGCAGCTTAAGCCGTGATGGGCAGTTCTTC. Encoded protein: CASSLSRDGQFF.

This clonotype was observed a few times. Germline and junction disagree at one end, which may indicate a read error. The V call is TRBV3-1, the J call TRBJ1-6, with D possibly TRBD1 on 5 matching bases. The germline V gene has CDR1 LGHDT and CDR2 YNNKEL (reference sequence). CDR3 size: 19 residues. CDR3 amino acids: CASSQDLGEETSYNSSLHF. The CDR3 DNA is TGTGCCAGCAGCCAAGATTTGGGGGAGGAAACCTCCTATAATTCATCCCTCCACTTT.

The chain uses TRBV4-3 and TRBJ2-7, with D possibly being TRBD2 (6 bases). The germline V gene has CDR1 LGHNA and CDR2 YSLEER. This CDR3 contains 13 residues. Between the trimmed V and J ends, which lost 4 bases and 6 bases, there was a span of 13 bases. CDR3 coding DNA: TGCGCCAGCAGCCCTGGAGGGCCGCGCGAGCAGTACTTC. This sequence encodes CASSPGGPREQYF.

This CDR3 is CASSWDPGANVLTF. In DNA, the CDR3 is TGCGCCAGCAGTTGGGACCCTGGGGCCAACGTCCTGACTTTC. The V call is TRBV5-1, the J call TRBJ2-6, with D possibly being TRBD1 or TRBD2 (5 bases each). The V end was cut by 5 bases, the J end by 2 bases, with 8 bases between. Germline V gives CDR1 SGHRS, CDR2 YFSETQ. The CDR3 consists of 14 residues. Looking up the rest from reference TRBV5-1 and TRBJ2-6 gives the full variable domain: KAGVTQTPRYLIKTRGQQVTLSCSPISGHRSVSWYQQTPGQGLQFLFEYFSETQRNKGNFPGRFSGRQFSNSRSEMNVSTLELGDSALYLCASSWDPGANVLTFGAGSRLTVL.

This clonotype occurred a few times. CDR3 DNA sequence: TGTGCCAGCAGCCCGGGAGTCAATCTCTACGAGCAGTACTTC. This sequence encodes CASSPGVNLYEQYF. This chain joins TRBV7-6 and TRBJ2-7, with D perhaps TRBD2 (6 bases). The germline gives CDR1 SGHVS, CDR2 FNYEAQ. The CDR3 has 14 residues. V was pared by 5 bases and J by 3 bases, with 14 bases between.

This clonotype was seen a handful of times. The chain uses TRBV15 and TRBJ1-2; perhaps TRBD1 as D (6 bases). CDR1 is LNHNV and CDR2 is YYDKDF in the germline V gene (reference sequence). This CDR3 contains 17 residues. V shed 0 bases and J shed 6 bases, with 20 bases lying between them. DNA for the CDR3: TGTGCCACCAGCAGAGAAAGGGGGTTTGGGCTTGGGGATGGCTACACCTTC. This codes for CATSRERGFGLGDGYTF.

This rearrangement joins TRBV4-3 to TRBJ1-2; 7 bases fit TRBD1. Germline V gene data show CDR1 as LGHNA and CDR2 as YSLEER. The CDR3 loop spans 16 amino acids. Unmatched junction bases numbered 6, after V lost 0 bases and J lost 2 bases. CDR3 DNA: TGCGCCAGCAGCCAAGACTGGGGACAGAAGAACTATGGCTACACCTTC. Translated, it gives CASSQDWGQKNYGYTF.

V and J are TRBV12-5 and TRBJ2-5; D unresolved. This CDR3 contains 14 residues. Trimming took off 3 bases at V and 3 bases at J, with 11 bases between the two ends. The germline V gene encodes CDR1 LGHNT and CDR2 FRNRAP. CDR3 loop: CASGLGTEEETQYF. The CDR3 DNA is TGTGCTAGTGGTTTAGGAACAGAAGAAGAGACCCAGTACTTC.

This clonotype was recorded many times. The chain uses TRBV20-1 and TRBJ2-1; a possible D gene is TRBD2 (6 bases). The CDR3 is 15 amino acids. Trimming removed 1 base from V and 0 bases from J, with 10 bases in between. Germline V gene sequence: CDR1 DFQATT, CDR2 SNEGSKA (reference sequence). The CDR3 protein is CSARVRGSSYNEQFF. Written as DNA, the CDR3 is TGCAGTGCTAGAGTGCGGGGTAGCTCCTACAATGAGCAGTTCTTC.

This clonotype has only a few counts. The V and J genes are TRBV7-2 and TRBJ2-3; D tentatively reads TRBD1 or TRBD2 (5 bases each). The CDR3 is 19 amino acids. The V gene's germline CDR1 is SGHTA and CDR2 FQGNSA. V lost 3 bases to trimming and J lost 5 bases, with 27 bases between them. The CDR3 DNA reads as TGTGCCAGCAGCTTTTCTTTCTTTTCGGGGACCGACCCTGGAGATACGCAGTATTTT. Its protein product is CASSFSFFSGTDPGDTQYF.

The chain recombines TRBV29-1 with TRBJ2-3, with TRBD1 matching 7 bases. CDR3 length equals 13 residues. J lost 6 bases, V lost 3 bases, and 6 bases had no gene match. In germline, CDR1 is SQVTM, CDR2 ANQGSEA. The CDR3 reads CSVDRTGTDTQYF. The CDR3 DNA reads TGCAGCGTTGACAGGACAGGAACGGATACGCAGTATTTT.

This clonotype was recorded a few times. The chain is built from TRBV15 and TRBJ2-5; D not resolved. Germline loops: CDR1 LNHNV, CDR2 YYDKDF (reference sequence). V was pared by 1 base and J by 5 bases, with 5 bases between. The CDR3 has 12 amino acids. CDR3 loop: CATSRGYETQYF. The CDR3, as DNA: TGTGCCACCAGCAGAGGGTACGAGACCCAGTACTTC.

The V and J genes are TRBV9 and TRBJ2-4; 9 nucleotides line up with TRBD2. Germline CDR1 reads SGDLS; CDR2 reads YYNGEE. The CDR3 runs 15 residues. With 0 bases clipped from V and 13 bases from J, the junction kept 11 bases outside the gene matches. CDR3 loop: CASSVDAGGLGEQYF. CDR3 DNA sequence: TGTGCCAGCAGCGTAGATGCGGGGGGGCTGGGAGAGCAGTACTTC.

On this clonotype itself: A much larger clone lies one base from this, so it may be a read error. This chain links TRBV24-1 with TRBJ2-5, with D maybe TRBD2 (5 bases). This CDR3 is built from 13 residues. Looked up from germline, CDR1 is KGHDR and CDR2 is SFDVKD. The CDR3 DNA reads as TGTGCCACCAGGGGCGGGTCGCAAGAGATCCAGTACTTC. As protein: CATRGGSQEIQYF.

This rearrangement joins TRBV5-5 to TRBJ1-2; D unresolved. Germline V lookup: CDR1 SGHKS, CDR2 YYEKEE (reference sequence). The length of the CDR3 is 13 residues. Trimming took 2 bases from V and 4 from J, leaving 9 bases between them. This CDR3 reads CASSFHGIYGYTF. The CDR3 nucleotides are TGTGCCAGCAGCTTTCACGGCATCTATGGCTACACCTTC.